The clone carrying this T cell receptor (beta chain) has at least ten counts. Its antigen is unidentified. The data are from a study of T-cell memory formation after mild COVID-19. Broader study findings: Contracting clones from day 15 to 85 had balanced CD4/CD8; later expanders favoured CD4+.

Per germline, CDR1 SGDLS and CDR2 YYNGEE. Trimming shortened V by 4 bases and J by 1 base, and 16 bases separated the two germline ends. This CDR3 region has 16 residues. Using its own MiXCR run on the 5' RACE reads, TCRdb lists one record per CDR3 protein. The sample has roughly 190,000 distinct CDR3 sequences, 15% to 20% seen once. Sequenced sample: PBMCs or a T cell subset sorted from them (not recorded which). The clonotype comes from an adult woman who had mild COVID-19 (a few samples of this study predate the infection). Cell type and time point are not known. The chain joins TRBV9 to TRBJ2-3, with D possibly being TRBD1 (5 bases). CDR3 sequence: CASSPQGSRGTDTQYF. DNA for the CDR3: TGTGCCAGCAGCCCTCAGGGCAGCAGGGGCACAGATACGCAGTATTTT.